The 21 T cell receptor beta chains presented below share a single source sample, sequenced in a study of T cells after yellow fever vaccination. TCRdb recomputed calls from the 5' RACE reads with MiXCR, one row per CDR3 protein. The table has around 310,000 distinct CDR3 sequences, 3.5% to 4.5% seen once; the top ten hold approximately 20%. The material sequenced was PBMCs, taken 15 days after the yellow fever booster vaccination. The receptors here all came from a man between 18 and 35 years old who received the YFV17D yellow fever vaccine.

The genes are TRBV5-4 and TRBJ2-5, with TRBD2 identical over 13 bases. CDR3 size: 16 residues. CDR1 is SGHNT and CDR2 is YYREEE in the germline V gene (reference sequence). V lost 4 bases and J lost 4; bases outside the gene matches: 7. The CDR3 DNA sequence: TGTGCCAGCAGCCTCACGGGACTAGCGGGGACAGAGACCCAGTACTTC. Translated, it gives CASSLTGLAGTETQYF.

This clonotype came up many times. The V call is TRBV6-5, the J call TRBJ1-1; D gene ambiguous. The germline V gene encodes CDR1 MNHEY and CDR2 SVGAGI. The CDR3 runs to 12 residues. V lost 6 bases, J lost 5 bases, and 10 bases lay in between. The CDR3 region is CASSQPRTEAFF. In DNA form, the CDR3 reads TGTGCCAGCAGCCAGCCAAGGACTGAAGCTTTCTTT.

The V gene is TRBV7-2, the J gene TRBJ2-2; unclear D gene. The germline CDR1 and CDR2 sequences are SGHTA and FQGNSA. The CDR3 is 17 amino acids. V was clipped by 2 bases and J by 3 bases, with 16 bases between them. This CDR3 reads CASSLSLLRDHTGELFF. DNA of the CDR3: TGTGCCAGCAGCTTATCCCTTCTTCGTGATCACACCGGGGAGCTGTTTTTT.

This clonotype was found many times. The rearrangement links TRBV7-6 to TRBJ2-1, with D maybe TRBD1 (5 bases). V gave up 7 bases and J gave up 4 bases, with 20 bases separating them. Germline loops: CDR1 SGHVS, CDR2 FNYEAQ. CDR3 length: 16 residues. CDR3 in DNA: TGTGCCAGCATCGCAGGGTGGACCTCAGGTTACAATGAGCAGTTCTTC. It specifies CASIAGWTSGYNEQFF.

The chain links TRBV5-4 to TRBJ2-1; possibly TRBD1 for D (5 bases). The CDR3 consists of 14 residues. Trimming cost V 4 bases and J 6 bases, with 14 bases left between them. Germline CDR1 SGHNT, CDR2 YYREEE (reference sequence). The chain's CDR3 is CASSQPREGNEQFF. CDR3 coding DNA: TGTGCCAGCAGCCAACCCAGGGAAGGCAATGAGCAGTTCTTC.

This clonotype has a count of ten or more. The V and J genes are TRBV7-9 and TRBJ2-7; no reliable D call. V dropped 5 bases and J dropped 4 bases, with 9 bases sitting between them. This CDR3 has 12 residues. Per the germline V gene, CDR1 is SEHNR and CDR2 is FQNEAQ (reference sequence). The CDR3 DNA follows: TGTGCCAGCAGCCAAAATAGTTACGAGCAGTACTTC. Its protein is CASSQNSYEQYF.

This clonotype has ten or more counts. The genes are TRBV6-5 and TRBJ2-1, with 11 positions matching TRBD2. CDR1 is MNHEY, CDR2 SVGAGI, per germline. The V segment lost 7 bases and the J segment 12 bases; nucleotides outside the gene matches: 14. This CDR3 has 15 residues. CDR3: CASTTASGGHTGQFF. DNA of the CDR3: TGTGCCAGCACCACGGCTAGCGGGGGGCATACGGGGCAGTTCTTC.

This clonotype has more than one count but fewer than ten. The chain joins TRBV5-6 to TRBJ2-7, with a tentative D call TRBD1 (5 bases). Per the germline V gene, CDR1 is SGHDT and CDR2 is YYEEEE. This CDR3 is 17 amino acids long. Trimming took off 1 base at V and 4 bases at J, with 21 bases between the two ends. The CDR3 nucleotides read TGTGCCAGCAGCTTGACAGGTTCCATGTCCAATCTTTACGAGCAGTACGTC. It codes for CASSLTGSMSNLYEQYV.

The chain carries TRBV29-1 and TRBJ2-6, with D possibly TRBD1 on 5 matching bases. Germline V gene sequence: CDR1 SQVTM, CDR2 ANQGSEA. The CDR3 consists of 16 residues. Trimming left V 5 bases short and J 0 bases short, with 14 bases between. The CDR3 coding sequence is TGCAGCGTTATAGGGCAGGGAAGCTCTGGGGCCAACGTCCTGACTTTC. Encoded protein: CSVIGQGSSGANVLTF.

This clonotype occurred a few times. The rearrangement joins TRBV5-5 to TRBJ2-7, with no clear D. Germline CDR1 SGHKS, CDR2 YYEKEE (reference sequence). The V end lost 2 bases, the J end lost 4 bases, and 10 bases lay between the germline ends. This CDR3 has 13 residues. CDR3 in amino acids: CASSLTDMYEQYV. DNA for the CDR3: TGTGCCAGCAGCTTAACTGATATGTACGAGCAGTACGTC.

The J gene is TRBJ2-3, the V gene TRBV12-3 or TRBV12-4; 12 positions agree with TRBD1. Unmatched junction bases numbered 5, after V lost 7 bases and J lost 6 bases. This CDR3 is built from 14 residues. This CDR3 reads CASTPGQGADTQYF. For the CDR3, the DNA is TGTGCCAGCACCCCGGGACAGGGGGCTGATACGCAGTATTTT.

The table lists this clonotype with many counts. This sequence joins TRBV20-1 and TRBJ2-3, with a weak D call TRBD2 (7 bases). The germline CDR1 and CDR2 sequences are DFQATT and SNEGSKA (reference sequence). The CDR3 is 15 residues long. V lost 2 bases to trimming and J lost 5 bases, with 17 bases between them. The DNA for the CDR3 is TGCAGTGCTAGAAAGTCGGGGGGCCCTGGAGATACGCAGTATTTT. Protein: CSARKSGGPGDTQYF.

This clonotype was detected a few times. The chain has TRBV9 and TRBJ2-1; 8 positions match TRBD2. Trimming at V came to 4 bases and at J to 5 bases, leaving 11 bases not matched to a gene. The CDR3 covers 16 residues. Per germline, CDR1 SGDLS and CDR2 YYNGEE. The CDR3 loop reads CASSTLRTSKNNEQFF. The CDR3 DNA reads TGTGCCAGCAGCACCCTCCGGACTAGCAAGAACAATGAGCAGTTCTTC.

The rearrangement uses TRBV28 and TRBJ2-5; 7 nucleotides line up with TRBD1. This CDR3 is 15 amino acids long. Germline trimming cut 5 bases from V and 3 bases from J; bases unmatched to any gene: 9. CDR1 MDHEN and CDR2 SYDVKM come from the germline V gene. CDR3 sequence (DNA): TGTGCCAGCAGTCTACGGGGACAGTACAAAGAGACCCAGTACTTC. Translating gives CASSLRGQYKETQYF.

This clonotype was observed a few times. V is TRBV4-2 and J is TRBJ2-1, with 10 bases matching TRBD2. The CDR3 runs 17 residues. V gave up 2 bases and J gave up 5 bases; unmatched junction bases: 9. Germline V gene data show CDR1 as LGHNA and CDR2 as YNFKEQ. In nucleotides, the CDR3 is TGTGCCAGCAGCCAAAACTCCATCAGCGGGGGGGACAATGAGCAGTTCTTC. Encoded protein: CASSQNSISGGDNEQFF.

V and J are TRBV4-3 and TRBJ2-3, with D tentatively TRBD1 (6 bases). The V gene lost 3 bases and the J gene lost 2 bases, with 18 bases spanning the gap. CDR3 length: 17 residues. From germline, CDR1 is LGHNA and CDR2 YSLEER. Here the CDR3 reads CASSQLRTASSTDTQYF. The CDR3 DNA reads as TGCGCCAGCAGCCAGCTTAGGACAGCCTCGTCCACAGATACGCAGTATTTT.

Turning to this clonotype: A single base separates this from a much larger clone, so it may be a read error. The chain combines TRBV7-9 with TRBJ1-1, with D perhaps matching TRBD1 (6 bases). In germline, CDR1 is SEHNR, CDR2 FQNEAQ (reference sequence). Trimming pared 5 bases from V and 8 bases from J, leaving 12 bases between. The CDR3 has 12 amino acids. CDR3 coding DNA: TGTGCCAGCAGCACAGGGACGGCCGAAGCTTTCTTT. Amino acid sequence: CASSTGTAEAFF.

This clonotype was counted ten times or more. CDR3 protein: CASSRGADYGYTF. The CDR3 DNA follows: TGTGCCAGCAGTCGTGGGGCAGACTATGGCTACACCTTC. This chain links TRBV6-5 with TRBJ1-2, with D perhaps matching TRBD1 (5 bases). The germline gives CDR1 MNHEY, CDR2 SVGAGI. This CDR3 has 13 amino acids. V was cut by 5 bases and J by 3 bases, with 10 bases left in between.

This clonotype was observed at least ten times. The chain joins TRBV6-5 to TRBJ2-7, with TRBD2 as a possible D gene (6 bases). The V gene's germline CDR1 is MNHEY and CDR2 SVGAGI. There are 16 residues in the CDR3. V lost 6 bases to trimming and J lost 6 bases, with 24 bases between them. Here the CDR3 reads CASSARRGNYPGEQYF. CDR3 DNA: TGTGCCAGCAGCGCCCGGCGGGGAAATTACCCCGGCGAGCAGTACTTC.

In this sample, this clonotype turned up a few times. The genes are TRBV28 and TRBJ2-7, with a tentative D call TRBD1 (5 bases). This CDR3 comprises 15 residues. V was trimmed by 5 bases and J by 6 bases, leaving 20 bases between them. CDR1 is MDHEN, CDR2 SYDVKM, per germline. CDR3: CASSGAWGSDPEQYF. In DNA form, the CDR3 reads TGTGCCAGCAGTGGAGCTTGGGGCAGCGACCCCGAGCAGTACTTC.

This clonotype occurred many times. The V gene is TRBV20-1, the J gene TRBJ2-5; 8 bases are a match to TRBD1. Germline V CDR1 and CDR2: DFQATT, SNEGSKA (reference sequence). Germline trimming cut 5 bases from V and 5 bases from J; bases unmatched to any gene: 7. The CDR3 contains 13 residues. In DNA, the CDR3 is TGCAGTGCTGGCGACAGGGGCCGGGAGACCCAGTACTTC. This sequence encodes CSAGDRGRETQYF.